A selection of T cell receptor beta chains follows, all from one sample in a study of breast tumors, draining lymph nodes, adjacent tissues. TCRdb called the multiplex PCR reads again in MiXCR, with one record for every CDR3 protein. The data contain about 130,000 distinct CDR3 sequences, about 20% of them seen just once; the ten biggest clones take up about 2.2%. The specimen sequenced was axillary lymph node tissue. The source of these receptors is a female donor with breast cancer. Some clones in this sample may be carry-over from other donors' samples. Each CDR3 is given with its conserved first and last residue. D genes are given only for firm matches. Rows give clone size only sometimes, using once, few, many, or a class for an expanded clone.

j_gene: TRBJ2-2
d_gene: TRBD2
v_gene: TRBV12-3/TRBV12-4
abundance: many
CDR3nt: TGTGCCAGCACCCCCAACCGACTAGCGGGGACCGGGGAGCTGTTTTTT
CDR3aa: CASTPNRLAGTGELFF

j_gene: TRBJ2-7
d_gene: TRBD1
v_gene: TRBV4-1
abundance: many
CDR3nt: TGCGCCAGCAGCCAAGATCGGGCCGGGACAGGGGTCTCCTACGAGCAGTACTTC
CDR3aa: CASSQDRAGTGVSYEQYF

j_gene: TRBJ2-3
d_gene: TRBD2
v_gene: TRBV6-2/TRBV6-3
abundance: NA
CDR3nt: TGTGCCAGCAGTTGCGGACTAGCGGGATCCACAGATACGCAGTATTTT
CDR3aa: CASSCGLAGSTDTQYF

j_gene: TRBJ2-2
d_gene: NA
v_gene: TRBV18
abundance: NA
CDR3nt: TGTGCCAGCTCACCACCTAACAGTCAGGGGAACACCGGGGAGCTGTTTTTT
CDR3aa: CASSPPNSQGNTGELFF

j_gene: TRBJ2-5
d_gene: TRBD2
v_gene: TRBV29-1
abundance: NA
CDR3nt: TGCAGCGTTGATGCTAGCGGGAGGGCCGGGGAGACCCAGTACTTC
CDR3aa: CSVDASGRAGETQYF

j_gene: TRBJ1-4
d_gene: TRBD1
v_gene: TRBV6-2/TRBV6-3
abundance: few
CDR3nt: TGTGCCAGCAGTTACTCGCTTTTCGGACAGGAGGATGAAAAACTGTTTTTT
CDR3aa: CASSYSLFGQEDEKLFF

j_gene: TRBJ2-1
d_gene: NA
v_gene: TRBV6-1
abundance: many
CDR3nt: TGTGCCAGCAGTCCCATCGAAGGGTACTACAATGAGCAGTTCTTC
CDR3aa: CASSPIEGYYNEQFF

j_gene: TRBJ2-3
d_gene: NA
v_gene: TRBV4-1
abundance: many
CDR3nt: TGCGCCAGCAGCCAAGTGGGGCGGGCCAGCACAGATACGCAGTATTTT
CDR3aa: CASSQVGRASTDTQYF

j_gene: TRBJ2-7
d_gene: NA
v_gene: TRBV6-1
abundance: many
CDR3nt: TGTGCCAGCAGCGACACATACACTCCCTCCTACGAGCAGTACTTC
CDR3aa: CASSDTYTPSYEQYF

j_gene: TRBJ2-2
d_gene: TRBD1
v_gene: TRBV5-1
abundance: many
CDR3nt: TGCGCCAGCAGCTTGGAGGTGACAGGGGCCGGGGAGCTGTTTTTT
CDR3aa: CASSLEVTGAGELFF

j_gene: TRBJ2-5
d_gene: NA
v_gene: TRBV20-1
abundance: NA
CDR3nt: NA
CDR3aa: CSARSSGRDRAQETQYF

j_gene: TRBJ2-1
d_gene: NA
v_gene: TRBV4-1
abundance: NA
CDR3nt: TGCGCCAGCAGCCGGACTGCCAGCTCCCACAGTGAGCAGTTCTTC
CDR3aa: CASSRTASSHSEQFF

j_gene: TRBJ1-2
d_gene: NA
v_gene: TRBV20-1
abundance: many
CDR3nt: TGCAGTGCTGGGGGTGGGGCTAACTATGGCTACACCTTC
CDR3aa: CSAGGGANYGYTF

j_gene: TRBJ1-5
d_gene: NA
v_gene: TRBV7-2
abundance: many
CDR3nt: TGTGCCAGCAGTACCCCCAATCAGCCCCAGCATTTT
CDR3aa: CASSTPNQPQHF

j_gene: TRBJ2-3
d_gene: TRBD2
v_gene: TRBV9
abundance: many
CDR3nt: TGTGCCAGCAGCGCTAGCGGGAGCCCTACGATTGCAGATACGCAGTATTTT
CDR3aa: CASSASGSPTIADTQYF

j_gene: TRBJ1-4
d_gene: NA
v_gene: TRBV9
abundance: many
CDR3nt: TGTGCCAGCAGCTCGCGAGCTGGTGAGGGGGAAAAACTGTTTTTT
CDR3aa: CASSSRAGEGEKLFF

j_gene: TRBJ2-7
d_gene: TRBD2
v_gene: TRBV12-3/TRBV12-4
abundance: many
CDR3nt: TGTGCCAGCAGTTTCGGCGGGAGGGCCTACGAGCAGTACTTC
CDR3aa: CASSFGGRAYEQYF

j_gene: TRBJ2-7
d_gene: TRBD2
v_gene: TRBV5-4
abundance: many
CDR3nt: TGTGCCAGCAGCATACTAGCGGGAGGGCGAAAGCAGTACTTC
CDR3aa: CASSILAGGRKQYF

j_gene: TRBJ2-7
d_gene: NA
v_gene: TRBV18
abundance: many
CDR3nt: TGTGCCAGCTCGCTCTCGTTAGAGTCCTACGAGCAGTACTTC
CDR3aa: CASSLSLESYEQYF

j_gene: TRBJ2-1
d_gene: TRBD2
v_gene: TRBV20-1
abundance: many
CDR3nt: TGCAGTGCTCGACTAGCACCACTTAATGAGCAGTTCTTC
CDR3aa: CSARLAPLNEQFF

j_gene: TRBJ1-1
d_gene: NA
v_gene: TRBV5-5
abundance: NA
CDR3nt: TGTGCCAGCAGTCCCGAATTGGACACTGAAGCTTTCTTT
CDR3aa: CASSPELDTEAFF

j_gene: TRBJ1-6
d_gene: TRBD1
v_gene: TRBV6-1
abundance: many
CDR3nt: TGTGCCAGCAGTGAAGCGCCCGGGACAGGGGCCAATTCACCCCTCCACTTT
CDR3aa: CASSEAPGTGANSPLHF

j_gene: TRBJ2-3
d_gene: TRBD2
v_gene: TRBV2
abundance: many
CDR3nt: TGTGCCAGCAGGAGACTAGCGGGAGGGATGGATACGCAGTATTTT
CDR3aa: CASRRLAGGMDTQYF

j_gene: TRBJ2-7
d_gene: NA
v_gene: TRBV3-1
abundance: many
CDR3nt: TGTGCCAGCAGCCAACCAGGGACTTACGAGCAGTACTTC
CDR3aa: CASSQPGTYEQYF

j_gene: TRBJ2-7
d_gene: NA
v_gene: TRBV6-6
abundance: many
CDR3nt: TGTGCCAGCAGTACGACGGGACGCGAGCAGTACTTC
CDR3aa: CASSTTGREQYF

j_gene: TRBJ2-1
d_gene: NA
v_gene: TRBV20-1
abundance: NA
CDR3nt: TGCAGTGCTAGAGTGGGAGCGCTCTCCGACAATGAGCAGTTCTTC
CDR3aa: CSARVGALSDNEQFF

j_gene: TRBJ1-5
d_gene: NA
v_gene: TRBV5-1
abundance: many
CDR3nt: TGCGCCAGCAGGGGACTAAGCAATCAGCCCCAGCATTTT
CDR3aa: CASRGLSNQPQHF

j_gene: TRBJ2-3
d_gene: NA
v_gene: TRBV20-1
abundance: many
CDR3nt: TGCAGTGCCCGGGGGCTAAGGGGTACAGATACGCAGTATTTT
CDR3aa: CSARGLRGTDTQYF

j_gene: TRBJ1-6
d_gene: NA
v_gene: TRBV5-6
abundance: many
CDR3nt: TGTGCCAGCAGCTTGATATCTGGACTAGGTTCACCCCTCCACTTT
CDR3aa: CASSLISGLGSPLHF

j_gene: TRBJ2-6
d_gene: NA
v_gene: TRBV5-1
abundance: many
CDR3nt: TGCGCCAGCAGCTTGGATGGACAGGCGGGACGTGGGGCCAACGTCCTGACTTTC
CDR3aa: CASSLDGQAGRGANVLTF

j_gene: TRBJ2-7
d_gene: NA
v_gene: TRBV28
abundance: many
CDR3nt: TGTGCCAGCAGACGGACCAACTACGAGCAGTACTTC
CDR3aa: CASRRTNYEQYF

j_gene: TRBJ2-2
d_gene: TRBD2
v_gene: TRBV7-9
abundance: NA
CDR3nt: TGTGCCAGCAGCTTAGCGGGACTAGCGGGAGCAGACACCGGGGAGCTGTTTTTT
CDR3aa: CASSLAGLAGADTGELFF

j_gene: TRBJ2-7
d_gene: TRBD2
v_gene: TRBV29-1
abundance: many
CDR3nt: TGCAGCGTGGGGACTAGCGGAAACTCCTACGAGCAGTACTTC
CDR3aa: CSVGTSGNSYEQYF

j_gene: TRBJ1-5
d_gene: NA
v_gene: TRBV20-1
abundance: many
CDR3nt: TGCAGTGCTAGAGATTGGGACGGGTTGAATCAGCCCCAGCATTTT
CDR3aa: CSARDWDGLNQPQHF

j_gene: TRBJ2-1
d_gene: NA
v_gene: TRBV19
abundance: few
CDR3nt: TGTGCCAGCTGGGGTAGCGGTAGGGGGAGTGAGCAGTTCTTC
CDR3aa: CASWGSGRGSEQFF

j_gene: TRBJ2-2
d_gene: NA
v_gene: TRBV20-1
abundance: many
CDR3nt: TGCAGTGCTCGTCCCCCGAACACCGGGGAGCTGTTTTTT
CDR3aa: CSARPPNTGELFF

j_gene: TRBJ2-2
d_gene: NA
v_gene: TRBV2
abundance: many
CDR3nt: TGTGCCAGCAGTGAAGACGGTCCGAACACCGGGGAGCTGTTTTTT
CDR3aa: CASSEDGPNTGELFF

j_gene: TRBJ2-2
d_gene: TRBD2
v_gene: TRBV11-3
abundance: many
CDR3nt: TGTGCCAGCAGCCCCCGACTAGCGGGGAACACCGGGGAGCTGTTTTTT
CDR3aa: CASSPRLAGNTGELFF

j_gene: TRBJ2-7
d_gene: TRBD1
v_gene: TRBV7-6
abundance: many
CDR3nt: TGTGCCAGCAGCTTAGGACAGGGGGACGAGCAGTACTTC
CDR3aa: CASSLGQGDEQYF

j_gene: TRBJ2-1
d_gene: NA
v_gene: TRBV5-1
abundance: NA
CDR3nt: TGCGCCAGCGGGGATCCCTATTCCAATGGGCTGTTCTTC
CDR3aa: CASGDPYSNGLFF

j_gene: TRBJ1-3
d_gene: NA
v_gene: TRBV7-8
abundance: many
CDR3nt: TGTGCCAGCAGTTCTGAGATCCGCTTGGGTAACACCATATATTTT
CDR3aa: CASSSEIRLGNTIYF

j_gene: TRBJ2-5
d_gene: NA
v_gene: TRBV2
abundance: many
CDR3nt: TGTGCCAGCAGTGAAGCAGGGGGGGGAGAGACCCAGTACTTC
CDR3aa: CASSEAGGGETQYF

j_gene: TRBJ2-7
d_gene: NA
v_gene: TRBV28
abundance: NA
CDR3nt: TGTGCCAGCAGTTCAAACCCACAGGAAAGTACACTCTACGAGCAGTACTTC
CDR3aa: CASSSNPQESTLYEQYF

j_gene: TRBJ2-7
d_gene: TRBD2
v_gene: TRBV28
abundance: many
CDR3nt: TGTGCCAGCCAGACTAGCGGAACCTACGAGCAGTACTTC
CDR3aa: CASQTSGTYEQYF

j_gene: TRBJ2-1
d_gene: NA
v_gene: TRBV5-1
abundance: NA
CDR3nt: TGCGCCGGCAGCTTGGTGGTTCCTAGCAGATTCTACAATGAGCAGTTCTTC
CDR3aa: CAGSLVVPSRFYNEQFF

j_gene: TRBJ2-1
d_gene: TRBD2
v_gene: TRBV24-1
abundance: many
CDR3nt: TGTGCCACCAGTGATAGCGGGACTAGCGGATACAATGAGCAGTTCTTC
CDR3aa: CATSDSGTSGYNEQFF

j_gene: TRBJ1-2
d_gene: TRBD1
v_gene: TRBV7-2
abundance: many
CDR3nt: TGTGCCAGCAGCCGCAGGGGGAATGGCTACACCTTC
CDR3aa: CASSRRGNGYTF

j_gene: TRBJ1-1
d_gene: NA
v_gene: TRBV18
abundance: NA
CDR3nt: TGTGCCAGCTCACAGGGAGGAAACACTGAAGCTTTCTTT
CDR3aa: CASSQGGNTEAFF

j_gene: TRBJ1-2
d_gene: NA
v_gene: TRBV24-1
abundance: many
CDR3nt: TGTGCCACTAGTGATAGAAACCAGGGGTCTGGCTACACCTTC
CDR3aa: CATSDRNQGSGYTF

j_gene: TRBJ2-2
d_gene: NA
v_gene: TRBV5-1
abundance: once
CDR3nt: TGCGCCAGCAGCTTTTCGGCGGTGACAGGCGCCGGGGAGCTGTTTTTT
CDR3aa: CASSFSAVTGAGELFF

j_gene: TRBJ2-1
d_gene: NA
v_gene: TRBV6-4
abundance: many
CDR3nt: TGTGCCAGCAGCGGAAGCTCTAGCCCCACAAATGAGCAGTTCTTC
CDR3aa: CASSGSSSPTNEQFF

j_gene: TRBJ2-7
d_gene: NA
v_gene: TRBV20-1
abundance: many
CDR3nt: TGCAGTGCGACCTGGCGGGATGGGTTTTCCTACGAGCAGTACTTC
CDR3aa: CSATWRDGFSYEQYF

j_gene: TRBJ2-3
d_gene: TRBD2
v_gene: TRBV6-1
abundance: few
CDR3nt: TGTGCCAGCAGTGGGGCTAGCGGGATTAGAACAGATACGCAGTATTTT
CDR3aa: CASSGASGIRTDTQYF

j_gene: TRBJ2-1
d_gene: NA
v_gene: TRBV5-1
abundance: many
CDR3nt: TGCGCCAGCAGCTTGGAGACGACAAGCGTCAATGAGCAGTTCTTC
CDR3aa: CASSLETTSVNEQFF